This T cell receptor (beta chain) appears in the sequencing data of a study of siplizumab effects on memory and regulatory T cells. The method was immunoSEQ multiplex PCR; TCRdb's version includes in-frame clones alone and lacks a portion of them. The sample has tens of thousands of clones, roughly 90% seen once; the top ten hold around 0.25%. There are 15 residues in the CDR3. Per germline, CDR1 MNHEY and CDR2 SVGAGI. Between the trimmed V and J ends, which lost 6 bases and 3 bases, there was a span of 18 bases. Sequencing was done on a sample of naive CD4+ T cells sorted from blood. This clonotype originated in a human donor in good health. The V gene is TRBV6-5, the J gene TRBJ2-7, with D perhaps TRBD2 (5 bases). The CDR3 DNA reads TGTGCCAGCAGCTCGGGGTCAGAAGGGCGCTACGAGCAGTACTTC. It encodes CASSSGSEGRYEQYF.